This T cell receptor beta chain was sequenced for a study of cytomegalovirus exposure and HLA in healthy donors. Overall study: The Caucasian-associated ancestry cluster contained approximately 81% of the approximately 400 genotyped donors. The study, taken as a whole, reports: Later analysis identified a missense DCLRE1C variant that was linked to TCR beta V- and J-gene trimming. As was reported, the classifier diagnosed cytomegalovirus status with high specificity and sensitivity.

In the case of this clone: The antigen is undetermined.

Use of 60 Vbeta and 13 Jbeta primers characterized the PCR. Using immunoSEQ multiplex PCR, the repertoire was profiled, and TCRdb retains in-frame clones only, with some absent. The sample gives 150,000 or so clones, approximately 63% of which show up once; under 2.5% is in the top ten. CDR1 and CDR2 (germline): SGHNT, YYREEE (reference sequence). The V end lost 4 bases, the J end lost 4 bases, and 17 bases lay between the germline ends. There are 15 residues in the CDR3. This TCR was recovered from a woman aged 55-69 years in good health and CMV-seropositive. This chain uses TRBV5-4 with TRBJ1-2, with D possibly being TRBD1 (5 bases). The sample consisted of PBMCs. The CDR3: CASSLAGVGGYGYTF. CDR3 DNA: TGTGCCAGCAGCCTGGCGGGGGTAGGAGGCTATGGCTACACCTTC.